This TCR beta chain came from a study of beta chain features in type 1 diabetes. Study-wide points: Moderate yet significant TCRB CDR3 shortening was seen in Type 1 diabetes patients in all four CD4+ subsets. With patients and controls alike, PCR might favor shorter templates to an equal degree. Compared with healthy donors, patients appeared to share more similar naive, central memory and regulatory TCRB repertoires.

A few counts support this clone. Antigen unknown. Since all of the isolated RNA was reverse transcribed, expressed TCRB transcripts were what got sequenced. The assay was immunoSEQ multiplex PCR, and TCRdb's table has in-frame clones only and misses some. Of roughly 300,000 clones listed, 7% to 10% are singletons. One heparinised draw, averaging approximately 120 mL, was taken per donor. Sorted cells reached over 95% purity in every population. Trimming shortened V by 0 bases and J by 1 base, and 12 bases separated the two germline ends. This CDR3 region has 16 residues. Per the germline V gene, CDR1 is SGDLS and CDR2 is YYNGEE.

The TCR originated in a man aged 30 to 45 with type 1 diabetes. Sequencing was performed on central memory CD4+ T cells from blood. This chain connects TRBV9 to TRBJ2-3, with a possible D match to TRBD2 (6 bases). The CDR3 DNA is TGTGCCAGCAGCGTAGCCGTGGGGGGTCGCACAGATACGCAGTATTTT. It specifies CASSVAVGGRTDTQYF.